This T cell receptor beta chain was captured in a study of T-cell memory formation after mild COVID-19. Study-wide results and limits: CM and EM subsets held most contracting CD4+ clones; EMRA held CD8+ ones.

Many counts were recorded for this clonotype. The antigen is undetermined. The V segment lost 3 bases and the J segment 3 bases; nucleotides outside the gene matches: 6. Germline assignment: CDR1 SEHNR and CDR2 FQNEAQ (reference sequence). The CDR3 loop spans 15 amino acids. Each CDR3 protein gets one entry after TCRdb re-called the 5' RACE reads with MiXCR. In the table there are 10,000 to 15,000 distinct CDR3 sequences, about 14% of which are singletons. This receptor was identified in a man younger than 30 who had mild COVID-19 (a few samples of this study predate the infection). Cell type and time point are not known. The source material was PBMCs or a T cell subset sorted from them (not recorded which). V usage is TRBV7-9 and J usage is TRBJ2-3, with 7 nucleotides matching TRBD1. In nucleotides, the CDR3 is TGTGCCAGCAGCTTGAGGGGGCGGATTACAGATACGCAGTATTTT. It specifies CASSLRGRITDTQYF.